What follows are 30 T cell receptor beta chains derived from one specimen sequenced in a study of T cell responses to AZD1222 COVID-19 vaccine. Clones were read by immunoSEQ multiplex PCR, and TCRdb kept only the in-frame ones, dropping some. The sample comprises roughly 75,000 clones, about nine tenths of which are singletons, and 18% rests with the top ten. The sample consisted of peripheral blood, taken 28 days after the second AZD1222 dose. Every receptor here comes from an adult who received the AZD1222 COVID-19 vaccine.

The chain has TRBV24-1 and TRBJ2-2; maybe TRBD2 (5 bases). CDR3 length: 15 amino acids. Trimming removed 5 bases at V and 1 base at J, with 10 bases between. CDR1 and CDR2 (germline): KGHDR, SFDVKD. The DNA of the CDR3 is TGTGCCACCAGTGCTAACGGACTGAACACCGGGGAGCTGTTTTTT. Its translation is CATSANGLNTGELFF.

The J gene is TRBJ2-3, the V gene TRBV6-2 or TRBV6-3; 12 bases map to TRBD2. CDR1 is MNHEY and CDR2 is SVGEGT in the germline V gene. This CDR3 comprises 18 residues. With 3 bases clipped from V and 3 bases from J, the junction kept 10 bases outside the gene matches. DNA for the CDR3: TGTGCCAGCAGTTATGATAGCCTAGCGGGGGGGTATACAGATACGCAGTATTTT. Protein sequence: CASSYDSLAGGYTDTQYF.

V and J are TRBV7-2 and TRBJ1-1, with D unclear. Germline values: CDR1 SGHTA, CDR2 FQGNSA. V shed 1 base and J shed 8 bases, with 5 bases lying between them. The length of the CDR3 is 11 residues. The DNA of the CDR3 is TGTGCCAGCAGCTTAGGAACGGAAGCTTTCTTT. This gives the protein CASSLGTEAFF.

Concerning this clone itself: The same CDR3 can be traced to other DNA sequences in this sample. V usage is TRBV2 and J usage is TRBJ2-7, with 7 bases lining up with TRBD1. There are 12 residues in the CDR3. J lost 4 bases, V lost 8 bases, and 5 bases had no gene match. Germline V gene lookup returns CDR1 SNHLY and CDR2 FYNNEI. CDR3 in DNA: TGTGCCAGCCTGGGACAGTCGTACGAGCAGTACTTC. Translating it yields CASLGQSYEQYF. The variable domain in full, with the rest retrieved from reference TRBV2 and TRBJ2-7, is EPEVTQTPSHQVTQMGQEVILRCVPISNHLYFYWYRQILGQKVEFLVSFYNNEISEKSEIFDDQFSVERPDGSNFTLKIRSTKLEDSAMYFCASLGQSYEQYFGPGTRLTVT.

The J gene is TRBJ1-1, the V gene TRBV9; perhaps TRBD1 as D (6 bases). The CDR3 contains 16 residues. The ends were cut back, 0 bases at V and 4 bases at J, with 16 bases in the middle. Germline CDR1 is SGDLS and CDR2 is YYNGEE. CDR3 region: CASSVGLVGQPTEAFF. The CDR3 DNA sequence: TGTGCCAGCAGCGTAGGGTTGGTCGGACAGCCCACTGAAGCTTTCTTT.

V is TRBV6-5 and J is TRBJ2-4, with D tentatively TRBD1 (5 bases). Germline-derived CDR1 and CDR2 are MNHEY and SVGAGI. Trimming stripped 7 bases from V and 0 bases from J, with 10 bases between. The CDR3 runs 14 residues. The CDR3 coding sequence is TGTGCCAGCAACCAGGGCCTAGCCAAAAACATTCAGTACTTC. It specifies CASNQGLAKNIQYF.

This sequence joins TRBV7-9 and TRBJ2-3, with TRBD1 as a possible D gene (6 bases). Between the trimmed V and J ends, which lost 2 bases and 0 bases, there was a span of 9 bases. Per germline, CDR1 SEHNR and CDR2 FQNEAQ (reference sequence). The CDR3 spans 15 residues. The CDR3 is CASSLTGSSTDTQYF. CDR3 DNA sequence: TGTGCCAGCAGCTTAACAGGGTCTAGCACAGATACGCAGTATTTT.

The rearrangement links TRBV2 to TRBJ2-2; 8 bases are a match to TRBD1. From germline, CDR1 is SNHLY and CDR2 FYNNEI. The CDR3 length is 14 residues. The V and J ends lost 4 bases and 5 bases, in that order; junction bases with no gene match: 3. Here the CDR3 reads CASSGTGRTGELFF. CDR3 coding DNA: TGTGCCAGCAGTGGGACAGGGCGGACCGGGGAGCTGTTTTTT. Full variable domain (outside the CDR3, taken from reference TRBV2 and TRBJ2-2): EPEVTQTPSHQVTQMGQEVILRCVPISNHLYFYWYRQILGQKVEFLVSFYNNEISEKSEIFDDQFSVERPDGSNFTLKIRSTKLEDSAMYFCASSGTGRTGELFFGEGSRLTVL.

The chain is built from TRBV6-4 and TRBJ2-7; D is unclear. The CDR3 has 10 amino acids. Per the germline V gene, CDR1 is MRHNA and CDR2 is SNTAGT. V was trimmed by 8 bases and J by 3 bases, leaving 5 bases between them. The CDR3 region has the DNA TGTGCCAGCTCTTGCTACGAGCAGTACTTC. Translated: CASSCYEQYF.

This clone has a single count. The chain joins TRBV7-2 to TRBJ2-7; D is unresolved. The CDR3 covers 13 residues. Germline values: CDR1 SGHTA, CDR2 FQGNSA. Trimming left V 5 bases short and J 7 bases short, with 15 bases between. The DNA for the CDR3 is TGTGCCAGCAGCGTAGAACCACACTATGAGCAGTACTTC. Translated: CASSVEPHYEQYF. The entire variable domain, with the rest obtained from reference TRBV7-2 and TRBJ2-7, is as follows: GAGVSQSPSNKVTEKGKDVELRCDPISGHTALYWYRQSLGQGLEFLIYFQGNSAPDKSGLPSDRFSAERTGGSVSTLTIQRTQQEDSAVYLCASSVEPHYEQYFGPGTRLTVT.

V and J are TRBV9 and TRBJ1-1, with 7 positions matching TRBD1. Germline V gene lookup returns CDR1 SGDLS and CDR2 YYNGEE. This CDR3 has 17 residues. Trimming at V came to 0 bases and at J to 0 bases, leaving 8 bases not matched to a gene. CDR3 in DNA: TGTGCCAGCAGCGTAGGGGTGGGCAGGGGGATGAACACTGAAGCTTTCTTT. The encoded protein is CASSVGVGRGMNTEAFF. Full variable domain (rest looked up from reference TRBV9 and TRBJ1-1): DSGVTQTPKHLITATGQRVTLRCSPRSGDLSVYWYQQSLDQGLQFLIQYYNGEERAKGNILERFSAQQFPDLHSELNLSSLELGDSALYFCASSVGVGRGMNTEAFFGQGTRLTVV.

This chain joins TRBV7-8 and TRBJ1-1; no definite D call. Germline CDR1 is SGHVS and CDR2 is FQNEAQ. This CDR3 is 13 amino acids long. V lost 4 bases, J lost 1 base, and 7 bases lay in between. The CDR3 nucleotides are TGTGCCAGCAGCTCGATGGGGAACACTGAAGCTTTCTTT. It encodes CASSSMGNTEAFF. The full variable domain, completed using reference TRBV7-8 and TRBJ1-1, is GAGVSQSPRYKVAKRGQDVALRCDPISGHVSLFWYQQALGQGPEFLTYFQNEAQLDKSGLPSDRFFAERPEGSVSTLKIQRTQQEDSAVYLCASSSMGNTEAFFGQGTRLTVV.

The J gene is TRBJ1-2, the V gene TRBV12-3 or TRBV12-4, with a possible D match to TRBD1 (6 bases). This CDR3 contains 13 residues. V was cut by 2 bases and J by 7 bases, with 11 bases left in between. Here the CDR3 reads CASSLTGSAGYTF. CDR3 nucleotide sequence: TGTGCCAGCAGTTTAACAGGGTCGGCTGGCTACACCTTC.

The chain couples TRBV10-2 to TRBJ1-5, with D maybe TRBD1 (5 bases). CDR3 length: 12 amino acids. In germline, CDR1 is WSHSY, CDR2 SAAADI. Trimming removed 1 base at V and 14 bases at J, with 12 bases between. Here the CDR3 DNA reads TGCGCCAGCAGTGAGTTTGCCGGGACCAAGCATTTT. It specifies CASSEFAGTKHF.

J is TRBJ1-6 and V is TRBV6-5; D not certain. Per the germline V gene, CDR1 is MNHEY and CDR2 is SVGAGI. The CDR3 length is 14 residues. V lost 0 bases to trimming and J lost 6 bases, with 6 bases between them. CDR3 protein: CASSYSSSNSPLHF. CDR3 coding DNA: TGTGCCAGCAGTTACTCGAGCAGTAATTCACCCCTCCACTTT.

V is TRBV19 and J is TRBJ2-3, with a possible D match to TRBD2 (6 bases). With 5 bases removed from V and 2 bases from J, the gap between germline ends came to 20 bases. Germline lookup yields CDR1 LNHDA and CDR2 SQIVND (reference sequence). CDR3 size: 17 residues. The CDR3: CASSLSTGLTYTDTQYF. The DNA for the CDR3 is TGTGCCAGTAGTCTGAGTACGGGACTTACTTACACAGATACGCAGTATTTT.

This chain uses TRBV7-8 with TRBJ2-3; no clear D. The CDR3 is 14 amino acids. CDR1 is SGHVS and CDR2 is FQNEAQ in the germline V gene. V dropped 7 bases and J dropped 0 bases, with 11 bases sitting between them. The CDR3 loop is CASTIRWSTDTQYF. The CDR3 bases are TGTGCCAGCACCATCAGGTGGAGCACAGATACGCAGTATTTT. Full variable domain (missing parts from reference TRBV7-8 and TRBJ2-3): GAGVSQSPRYKVAKRGQDVALRCDPISGHVSLFWYQQALGQGPEFLTYFQNEAQLDKSGLPSDRFFAERPEGSVSTLKIQRTQQEDSAVYLCASTIRWSTDTQYFGPGTRLTVL.

This clone has just one count. The chain links TRBV5-1 to TRBJ1-6, with TRBD1 matching over 7 bases. V trimming: 2 bases; J trimming: 10 bases; junction bases outside the gene matches: 6. Germline V lookup: CDR1 SGHRS, CDR2 YFSETQ. This CDR3 has 14 amino acids. This CDR3 reads CASSLTGEGSPLHF. CDR3 in DNA: TGCGCCAGCAGCTTAACAGGGGAAGGGTCACCCCTCCACTTT.

The chain is built from TRBV27 and TRBJ2-6; D not certain. This CDR3 has 13 residues. Trimming stripped 5 bases from V and 9 bases from J, with 11 bases between. Germline V lookup: CDR1 MNHEY, CDR2 SMNVEV (reference sequence). CDR3: CASSPRRLNVLTF. The CDR3 region has the DNA TGTGCCAGCAGTCCGCGTCGGCTCAACGTCCTGACTTTC. Drawing the rest from reference TRBV27 and TRBJ2-6, the complete variable domain is EAQVTQNPRYLITVTGKKLTVTCSQNMNHEYMSWYRQDPGLGLRQIYYSMNVEVTDKGDVPEGYKVSRKEKRNFPLILESPSPNQTSLYFCASSPRRLNVLTFGAGSRLTVL.

The chain is built from TRBV19 and TRBJ1-5; maybe TRBD1 (6 bases). This CDR3 is built from 15 residues. V was trimmed by 11 bases and J by 2 bases, leaving 19 bases between them. CDR1 is LNHDA and CDR2 is SQIVND in the germline V gene (reference sequence). The CDR3 sequence: CAGRAGGAGNQPQHF. CDR3 sequence (DNA): TGTGCCGGGCGCGCGGGGGGGGCGGGCAATCAGCCCCAGCATTTT.

The V and J genes are TRBV12-3 or TRBV12-4 and TRBJ1-2; no definite D call. The V gene lost 3 bases and the J gene lost 8 bases, with 13 bases spanning the gap. This CDR3 spans 13 amino acids. CDR3 region: CASSFLPWTGYTF. CDR3 nucleotides: TGTGCCAGCAGTTTCCTCCCTTGGACGGGCTACACCTTC.

The rearrangement uses TRBV5-8 and TRBJ1-4; maybe TRBD1 (5 bases). The V and J ends lost 2 bases and 7 bases respectively, with 15 bases between them. The V gene's germline CDR1 is SGHTS and CDR2 YDEGEE. The CDR3 has 15 amino acids. The CDR3 DNA sequence: TGTGCCAGCAGCTTTTCCCCCCGACAGACTGAAAAACTGTTTTTT. This codes for CASSFSPRQTEKLFF. The variable domain in full, with the rest retrieved from reference TRBV5-8 and TRBJ1-4, is EAGVTQSPTHLIKTRGQQATLRCSPISGHTSVYWYQQALGLGLQFLLWYDEGEERNRGNFPPRFSGRQFPNYSSELNVNALELEDSALYLCASSFSPRQTEKLFFGSGTQLSVL.

A few counts support this clone. This chain uses TRBV30 with TRBJ1-2; 8 positions match TRBD1. CDR1 is GTSNPN, CDR2 SVGIG, per germline (reference sequence). J gave up 2 bases and V 3 bases, and 8 bases lay outside the gene matches. The CDR3 has 15 amino acids. The CDR3 DNA is TGTGCCTGGAGAGGATATAGGACAGGGAACTATGGCTACACCTTC. Translated: CAWRGYRTGNYGYTF.

The table lists this clone with a few counts. The gene calls are TRBV2 and TRBJ1-1; 7 bases match TRBD1. This CDR3 is built from 13 residues. Germline lookup yields CDR1 SNHLY and CDR2 FYNNEI. J was trimmed by 6 bases and V by 10 bases; bases with no gene match: 11. The CDR3 region has the DNA TGTGCCACCAGGGGGTTTGGACAGCCTGAAGCTTTCTTT. Translation: CATRGFGQPEAFF.

V gene TRBV11-2 combines with J gene TRBJ2-3, with TRBD2 matching 8 bases. Germline CDR1 and CDR2: SGHAT and FQNNGV. The CDR3 is 15 residues long. V shed 4 bases, J shed 0 bases, and the junction held 3 bases outside the gene matches. CDR3: CASSSQRGSTDTQYF. CDR3 bases: TGTGCCAGCAGCTCTCAGCGGGGGAGCACAGATACGCAGTATTTT. Filled out from reference TRBV11-2 and TRBJ2-3, the complete variable domain reads EAGVAQSPRYKIIEKRQSVAFWCNPISGHATLYWYQQILGQGPKLLIQFQNNGVVDDSQLPKDRFSAERLKGVDSTLKIQPAKLEDSAVYLCASSSQRGSTDTQYFGPGTRLTVL.

The chain couples TRBV18 to TRBJ1-2; D remains unclear. This CDR3 comprises 14 residues. The V end was cut by 3 bases, the J end by 5 bases, with 13 bases between. Germline V gene sequence: CDR1 KGHSH, CDR2 LQKENI. CDR3 nucleotides: TGTGCCAGCTCACCGACGGACCGTAGATATGGCTACACCTTC. It is translated as CASSPTDRRYGYTF.

This chain uses TRBV7-9 with TRBJ1-2; D gene unclear. Germline V gene lookup returns CDR1 SEHNR and CDR2 FQNEAQ (reference sequence). CDR3 length: 17 amino acids. V was pared by 0 bases and J by 1 base, with 15 bases between. The DNA of the CDR3 is TGTGCCAGCAGCTTAGCTTATTGGGCAGTTTTTAACTATGGCTACACCTTC. Amino acids: CASSLAYWAVFNYGYTF.

The chain joins TRBV29-1 to TRBJ2-1; perhaps TRBD1 as D (5 bases). The CDR3 has 12 residues. Trimming removed 6 bases at V and 8 bases at J, with 14 bases between. Germline CDR1 reads SQVTM; CDR2 reads ANQGSEA. CDR3 in amino acids: CSVDSLRDEQFF. The CDR3 DNA is TGCAGCGTCGACAGTCTTCGGGATGAGCAGTTCTTC.

The rearrangement links TRBV6-2 or TRBV6-3 to TRBJ1-5; D remains ambiguous. Germline assignment: CDR1 MNHEY and CDR2 SVGEGT. Trimming took off 0 bases at V and 6 bases at J, with 6 bases between the two ends. The CDR3 length is 13 residues. CDR3 sequence reads: CASSYSSGQPQHF. The CDR3 coding sequence is TGTGCCAGCAGTTACTCGTCGGGTCAGCCCCAGCATTTT.

The chain uses TRBV15 and TRBJ2-5; D is perhaps TRBD1 (6 bases). The V gene lost 4 bases and the J gene lost 5 bases, with 14 bases spanning the gap. From germline, CDR1 is LNHNV and CDR2 YYDKDF (reference sequence). The CDR3 spans 14 residues. The CDR3 protein is CATSTTMGHETQYF. The CDR3 DNA follows: TGTGCCACCAGCACGACTATGGGACACGAGACCCAGTACTTC.